This passage covers 14 T cell receptor beta chains from one sample sequenced in a study of molecular identifiers for immune sequencing clone quantification. TCRdb fed the PCR reads into MiXCR, producing one record per CDR3 protein. The sample lists approximately 40,000 distinct CDR3 sequences, roughly 18% seen once, with 6.5% to 9% in the top ten. Input material: naive CD8+ T cells from blood, with Jurkat cell RNA spiked in. Regarding subset: FACS-sorted CD8+CD4-CCR7+CD45RA+ naive T cells. The receptors originated from a human donor in good health. Some libraries in this study had Jurkat cell RNA spiked in.

This clonotype was counted at least ten times. The chain links TRBV7-9 to TRBJ2-1; 9 bases align to TRBD2. J lost 2 bases, V lost 5 bases, and 7 bases had no gene match. There are 16 residues in the CDR3. Germline V gene lookup returns CDR1 SEHNR and CDR2 FQNEAQ (reference sequence). CDR3 sequence reads: CASSPGASGAYNEQFF. The CDR3, as DNA: TGTGCCAGCAGCCCCGGGGCTAGCGGGGCCTACAATGAGCAGTTCTTC.

The chain joins TRBV29-1 to TRBJ2-7; D not certain. V lost 0 bases to trimming and J lost 5 bases, with 8 bases between them. The CDR3 contains 12 residues. The V gene's germline CDR1 is SQVTM and CDR2 ANQGSEA. The CDR3 nucleotides are TGCAGCGTTGAAGATCGACGGGACGAGCAGTACTTC. It translates to CSVEDRRDEQYF.

This clonotype was counted ten times or more. The chain has TRBV7-3 and TRBJ1-2, with 10 bases that match TRBD1. J lost 6 bases, V lost 4 bases, and 5 bases had no gene match. This CDR3 comprises 14 residues. From germline, CDR1 is SGHTA and CDR2 FQGTGA. DNA of the CDR3: TGTGCCAGCAGCTCGACAGGGGGCAGCCATGGCTACACCTTC. Translated: CASSSTGGSHGYTF.

This clonotype appeared many times. The gene calls are TRBV24-1 and TRBJ2-1; 8 bases map to TRBD2. CDR1 and CDR2 from the germline V gene are KGHDR and SFDVKD. V lost 8 bases to trimming and J lost 7 bases; unmatched junction nucleotides: 6. The CDR3 has 13 amino acids. DNA for the CDR3: TGTGCCACCAAGGCGGGGGGCTGGAATGAGCAGTTCTTC. Translating gives CATKAGGWNEQFF.

This clonotype was counted many times. The chain joins TRBV23-1 to TRBJ2-2, with TRBD1 matching over 10 bases. TRBV23-1 is an ORF, with its function uncertain. The V gene end was trimmed by 4 bases and the J gene end by 0 bases; junction bases not matched to a gene: 2. The CDR3 has 16 residues. The CDR3 spells CASSPGQGANTGELFF. As DNA, the CDR3 is TGCGCCAGCAGTCCTGGACAGGGGGCGAACACCGGGGAGCTGTTTTTT.

Ten or more counts support this clonotype. The rearrangement joins TRBV7-9 to TRBJ2-1; 7 bases line up with TRBD2. The CDR3 has 15 residues. J gave up 5 bases and V 1 base, and 5 bases lay outside the gene matches. Looked up from germline, CDR1 is SEHNR and CDR2 is FQNEAQ (reference sequence). CDR3 region: CASSLGSGPHNEQFF. In DNA form, the CDR3 reads TGTGCCAGCAGCTTAGGTAGCGGGCCCCACAATGAGCAGTTCTTC.

There are many counts of this clonotype. The CDR3 DNA reads as TGTGCCAGCAGTTTGGGTAGGAACACCGGGGAGCTGTTTTTT. This codes for CASSLGRNTGELFF. The chain is built from TRBV12-3 or TRBV12-4 and TRBJ2-2; D gene uncertain. CDR3 length: 14 amino acids. Deletions cut 3 bases from V and 1 base from J, with 6 bases between.

This clonotype was seen repeatedly, ten times or more. The V gene is TRBV28, the J gene TRBJ1-6; D call uncertain. The V end lost 3 bases, the J end lost 2 bases, and 11 bases lay between the germline ends. The CDR3 covers 16 residues. From germline, CDR1 is MDHEN and CDR2 SYDVKM. The CDR3 loop is CASSFSGFAYNSPLHF. CDR3 coding DNA: TGTGCCAGCAGTTTTTCGGGGTTTGCCTATAATTCACCCCTCCACTTT.

The rearrangement uses TRBV12-3 or TRBV12-4 and TRBJ2-5; perhaps TRBD1 as D (6 bases). CDR3 length: 14 residues. Trimming took off 6 bases at V and 1 base at J, with 12 bases between the two ends. The CDR3 sequence: CASRQGPGQETQYF. CDR3 coding DNA: TGTGCCAGCAGACAGGGTCCGGGCCAAGAGACCCAGTACTTC.

This clonotype was observed at least ten times. The chain couples TRBV28 to TRBJ2-7; TRBD2 is a possible D gene (5 bases). The CDR3 contains 13 residues. V gave up 4 bases and J gave up 0 bases, with 7 bases separating them. Germline-derived CDR1 and CDR2 are MDHEN and SYDVKM. For the CDR3, the DNA is TGTGCCAGCAGTTACAGCGGCTCCTACGAGCAGTACTTC. Protein: CASSYSGSYEQYF.

Turning to this clonotype: Germline is not matched at one junction end, which may reflect a read error. V is TRBV7-9 and J is TRBJ2-6; D is tentatively TRBD1 or TRBD2 (5 bases each). This CDR3 is 15 amino acids long. Germline lookup yields CDR1 SEHNR and CDR2 FQNEAQ (reference sequence). The CDR3 loop is CASSFGMSGANVLAF. The CDR3 nucleotides are TGTGCCAGCAGCTTCGGGATGTCTGGGGCCAACGTCCTGGCTTTC.

This clonotype was counted ten times or more. The rearrangement uses TRBV7-9 and TRBJ2-5, with 9 bases lining up with TRBD2. The CDR3 covers 15 residues. Trimming cost V 5 bases and J 1 base; bases outside gene matches: 5. CDR1 is SEHNR and CDR2 is FQNEAQ in the germline V gene (reference sequence). The chain's CDR3 is CASSPPSGAQETQYF. In nucleotides, the CDR3 is TGTGCCAGCAGCCCCCCTAGCGGGGCCCAAGAGACCCAGTACTTC.

A note on this clonotype: This may stem from a read error, because a much larger clone lies one nucleotide away. This sequence joins TRBV18 and TRBJ2-7; 8 bases line up with TRBD2. The junction had 9 bases not matched to a gene; V was cut back by 8 bases and J by 3 bases. The CDR3 covers 14 residues. CDR1 and CDR2 from the germline V gene are KGHSH and LQKENI. The CDR3 reads CASGSSGDHYEQYF. DNA for the CDR3: TGTGCCAGCGGCAGTAGCGGGGATCACTACGAGCAGTACTTC. The full variable domain, with the rest looked up from reference TRBV18 and TRBJ2-7, is NAGVMQNPRHLVRRRGQEARLRCSPMKGHSHVYWYRQLPEEGLKFMVYLQKENIIDESGMPKERFSAEFPKEGPSILRIQQVVRGDSAAYFCASGSSGDHYEQYFGPGTRLTVT.

In regard to this clonotype: This may arise from a read error, as a much more abundant clone is one base away. The chain links TRBV13 to TRBJ2-1; D is uncertain. Looked up from germline, CDR1 is PRHDT and CDR2 is FYEKMQ (reference sequence). The CDR3 sequence is 15 residues long. Trimming took 0 bases from V and 4 from J, leaving 10 bases between them. CDR3 amino acids: CASSLGVGLYNEQFF. The CDR3 nucleotides are TGTGCCAGCAGCTTAGGTGTAGGGTTATACAATGAGCAGTTCTTC.